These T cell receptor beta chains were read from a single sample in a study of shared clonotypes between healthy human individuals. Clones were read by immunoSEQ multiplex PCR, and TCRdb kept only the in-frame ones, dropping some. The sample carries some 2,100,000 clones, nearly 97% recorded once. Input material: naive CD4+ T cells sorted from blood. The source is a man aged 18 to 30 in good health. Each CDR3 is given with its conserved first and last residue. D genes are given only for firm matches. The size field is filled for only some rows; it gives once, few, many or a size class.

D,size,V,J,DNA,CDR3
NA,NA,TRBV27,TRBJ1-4,TGTGCCACCGCAGACAGGTTGGGGGAAAAACTGTTTTTT,CATADRLGEKLFF
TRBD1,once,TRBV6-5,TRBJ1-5,TGTGCCAGCAGCAAACGCACAGGGGGCCACCAGCCCCAGCATTTT,CASSKRTGGHQPQHF
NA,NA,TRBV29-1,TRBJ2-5,TGCAGCGTTGGGCAGAAAGAGACCCAGTACTTC,CSVGQKETQYF
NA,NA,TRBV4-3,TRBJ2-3,TGCGCCAGCAGCCAAGATCGAGCGAATACGCAGTATTTT,CASSQDRANTQYF
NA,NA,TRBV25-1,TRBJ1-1,TGTGCCAGCAGGCCGACAGTGAACACTGAAGCTTTCTTT,CASRPTVNTEAFF
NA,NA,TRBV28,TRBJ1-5,TGTGCCAGCAGCGAGAAGGGTCAGCCCCAGCATTTT,CASSEKGQPQHF
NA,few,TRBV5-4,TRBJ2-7,TGTGCCAGCAGCGGGGGACCGCCGAGCTCCTACGAGCAGTACTTC,CASSGGPPSSYEQYF
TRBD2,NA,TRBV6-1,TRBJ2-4,TGTGCCAGCAGTGAATTGTTTAGCGGGGGTAAAAACATTCAGTACTTC,CASSELFSGGKNIQYF
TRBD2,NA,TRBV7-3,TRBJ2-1,TGTGCCAGCAGCCTCCCCTTAGCGGGGGGGTACAATGAGCAGTTCTTC,CASSLPLAGGYNEQFF
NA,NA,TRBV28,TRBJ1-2,TGTGCCAGCAGTTGGAGTGAGCAGGGCTACACCTTC,CASSWSEQGYTF
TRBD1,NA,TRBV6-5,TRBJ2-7,TGTGCCAGCAGCCTCCGGGACAGGGGCAGCTACGAGCAGTACTTC,CASSLRDRGSYEQYF
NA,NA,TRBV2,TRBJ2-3,TGTGCCAGCGAAATCACAGATACGCAGTATTTT,CASEITDTQYF
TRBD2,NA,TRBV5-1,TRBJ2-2,TGCGCCAGCAGGTATCCGGGAGGAACCGGGGAGCTGTTTTTT,CASRYPGGTGELFF
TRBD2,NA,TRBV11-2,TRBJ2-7,TGTGCCAGCAGCTCGGGACTAGCCTACGAGCAGTACTTC,CASSSGLAYEQYF